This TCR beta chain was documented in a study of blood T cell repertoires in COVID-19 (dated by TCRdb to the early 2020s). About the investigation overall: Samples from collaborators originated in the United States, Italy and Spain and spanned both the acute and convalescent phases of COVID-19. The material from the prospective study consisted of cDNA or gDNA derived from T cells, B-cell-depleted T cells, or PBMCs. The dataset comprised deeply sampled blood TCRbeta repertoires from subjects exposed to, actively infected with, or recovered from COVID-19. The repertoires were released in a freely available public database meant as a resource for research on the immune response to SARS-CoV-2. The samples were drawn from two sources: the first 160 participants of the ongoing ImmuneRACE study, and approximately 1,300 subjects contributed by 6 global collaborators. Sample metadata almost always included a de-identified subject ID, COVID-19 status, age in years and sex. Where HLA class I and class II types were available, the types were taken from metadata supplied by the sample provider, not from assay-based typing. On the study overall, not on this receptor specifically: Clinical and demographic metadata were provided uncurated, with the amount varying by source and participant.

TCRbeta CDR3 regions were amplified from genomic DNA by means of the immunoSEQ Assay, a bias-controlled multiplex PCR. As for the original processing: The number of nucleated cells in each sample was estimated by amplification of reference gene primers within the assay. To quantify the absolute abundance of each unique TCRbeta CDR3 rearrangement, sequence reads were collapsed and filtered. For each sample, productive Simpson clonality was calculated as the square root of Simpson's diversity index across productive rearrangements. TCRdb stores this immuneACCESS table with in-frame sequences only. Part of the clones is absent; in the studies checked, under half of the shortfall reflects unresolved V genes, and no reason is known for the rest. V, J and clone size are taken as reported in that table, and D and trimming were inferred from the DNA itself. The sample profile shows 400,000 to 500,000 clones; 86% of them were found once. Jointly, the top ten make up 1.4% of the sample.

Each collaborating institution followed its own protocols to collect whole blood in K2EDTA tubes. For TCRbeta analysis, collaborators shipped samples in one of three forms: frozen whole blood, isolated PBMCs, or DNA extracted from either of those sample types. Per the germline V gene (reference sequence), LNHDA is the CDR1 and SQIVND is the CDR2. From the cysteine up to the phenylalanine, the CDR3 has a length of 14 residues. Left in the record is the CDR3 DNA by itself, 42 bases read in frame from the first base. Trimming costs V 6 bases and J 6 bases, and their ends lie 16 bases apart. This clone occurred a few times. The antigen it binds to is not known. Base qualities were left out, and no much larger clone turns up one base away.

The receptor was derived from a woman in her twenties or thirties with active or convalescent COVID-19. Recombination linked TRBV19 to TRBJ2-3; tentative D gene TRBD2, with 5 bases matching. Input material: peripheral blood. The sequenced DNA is TGTGCCAGTAGCCCCGGGGTACAGACCGATACGCAGTATTTT. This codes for CASSPGVQTDTQYF. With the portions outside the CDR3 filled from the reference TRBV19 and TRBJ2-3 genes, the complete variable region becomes DGGITQSPKYLFRKEGQNVTLSCEQNLNHDAMYWYRQDPGQGLRLIYYSQIVNDFQKGDIAEGYSVSREKKESFPLTVTSAQKNPTAFYLCASSPGVQTDTQYFGPGTRLTVL.